These 10 T cell receptor beta chains were sequenced from one sample in a study of shared clonotypes between healthy human individuals. Profiling relied on immunoSEQ multiplex PCR, and the TCRdb table lists in-frame clones only, not all of them. Of 2,500,000 or so clones in the sample, roughly 93% are singletons; the top ten hold more than 0.35%. The sequenced sample was naive CD4+ T cells from PBMCs. Noted subset: CD45RA+ positively selected. The receptors derive from a man aged 18 to 29 in good health. Some clones in this sample may be carry-over from other donors' samples.

J is TRBJ1-2 and V is TRBV4-3; D is ambiguous. Germline-derived CDR1 and CDR2 are LGHNA and YSLEER. This CDR3 comprises 15 residues. Trimming pared 0 bases from V and 2 bases from J, leaving 10 bases between. CDR3 protein: CASSQEWLSNYGYTF. DNA for the CDR3: TGCGCCAGCAGCCAAGAGTGGTTATCGAACTATGGCTACACCTTC.

Worth noting for this clone: Other DNA sequences from this sample encode an identical CDR3 as well. The chain employs TRBV28 and TRBJ2-3; D gene ambiguous. The CDR3 loop spans 13 amino acids. V was clipped by 3 bases and J by 0 bases, with 4 bases between them. Germline V CDR1 and CDR2: MDHEN, SYDVKM. In nucleotides, the CDR3 is TGTGCCAGCAGTTTGGGAAGCACAGATACGCAGTATTTT. Translation: CASSLGSTDTQYF.

This chain connects TRBV7-2 to TRBJ2-1, with 9 bases aligning to TRBD2. The CDR3 has 17 amino acids. V shed 6 bases, J shed 0 bases, and the junction held 9 bases outside the gene matches. Germline values: CDR1 SGHTA, CDR2 FQGNSA. CDR3 in amino acids: CASSQLSGRSSYNEQFF. CDR3 sequence (DNA): TGTGCCAGCAGTCAACTTAGCGGGAGAAGCTCCTACAATGAGCAGTTCTTC.

This clone has just one count. This specimen includes other DNA sequences encoding the same CDR3. This chain links TRBV5-4 with TRBJ2-1, with 9 bases that match TRBD2. The CDR3 runs 13 residues. Trimming at V came to 1 base and at J to 7 bases, leaving 0 bases not matched to a gene. The germline CDR1 and CDR2 sequences are SGHNT and YYREEE (reference sequence). For the CDR3, the DNA is TGTGCCAGCAGCTTGACTAGCGGGAATGAGCAGTTCTTC. Residues: CASSLTSGNEQFF.

CDR3 residues: CASSPRVTTDTQYF. The CDR3 coding sequence is TGTGCCAGCAGTCCAAGAGTCACAACAGATACGCAGTATTTT. The gene calls are TRBV6-1 and TRBJ2-3, with D hard to call. The V end lost 5 bases, the J end lost 3 bases, and 12 bases lay between the germline ends. Germline values: CDR1 MNHNS, CDR2 SASEGT. The CDR3 has 14 residues.

The chain recombines TRBV18 with TRBJ1-3; D not resolved. V dropped 2 bases and J dropped 0 bases, with 20 bases sitting between them. The CDR3 loop spans 19 amino acids. Germline CDR1 reads KGHSH; CDR2 reads LQKENI. CDR3 nucleotides: TGTGCCAGCTCACCATATTCAGCACAAACGCTTTTCTCTGGAAACACCATATATTTT. Translation gives CASSPYSAQTLFSGNTIYF.

This clone occurred once. This chain links TRBV5-1 with TRBJ2-1, with D uncertain. CDR1 and CDR2 (germline): SGHRS, YFSETQ. The CDR3 loop spans 13 amino acids. V was trimmed by 0 bases and J by 9 bases, leaving 10 bases between them. The CDR3 DNA reads TGCGCCAGCAGCTTGGCGCCTTTCGGTGAGCAGTTCTTC. This codes for CASSLAPFGEQFF. The variable domain in full, completed from reference TRBV5-1 and TRBJ2-1, reads KAGVTQTPRYLIKTRGQQVTLSCSPISGHRSVSWYQQTPGQGLQFLFEYFSETQRNKGNFPGRFSGRQFSNSRSEMNVSTLELGDSALYLCASSLAPFGEQFFGPGTRLTVL.

With respect to this clone: This sample includes further DNA sequences coding for the same CDR3. The J gene is TRBJ2-7, the V gene TRBV5-1, with 8 bases that match TRBD1. CDR1 and CDR2 from the germline V gene are SGHRS and YFSETQ. Germline trimming cut 0 bases from V and 2 bases from J; bases unmatched to any gene: 1. The CDR3 is 14 amino acids. In DNA, the CDR3 is TGCGCCAGCAGCTTGGCAGGGGGCCCCTACGAGCAGTACTTC. Its translation: CASSLAGGPYEQYF.

This chain joins TRBV27 and TRBJ2-2; D is unclear. Germline CDR1 is MNHEY and CDR2 is SMNVEV (reference sequence). Trimming took 9 bases from V and 0 from J, leaving 2 bases between them. The CDR3 sequence is 11 residues long. The CDR3: CASTNTGELFF. In nucleotides, the CDR3 is TGTGCCAGTACGAACACCGGGGAGCTGTTTTTT.

V gene TRBV29-1 combines with J gene TRBJ1-1; 7 bases fit TRBD1. V gave up 7 bases and J gave up 7 bases; unmatched junction bases: 6. The germline V gene has CDR1 SQVTM and CDR2 ANQGSEA. This CDR3 has 11 residues. The CDR3 DNA follows: TGCAGCGCCAGAAGGGGGCTTGAAGCTTTCTTT. It is translated as CSARRGLEAFF.